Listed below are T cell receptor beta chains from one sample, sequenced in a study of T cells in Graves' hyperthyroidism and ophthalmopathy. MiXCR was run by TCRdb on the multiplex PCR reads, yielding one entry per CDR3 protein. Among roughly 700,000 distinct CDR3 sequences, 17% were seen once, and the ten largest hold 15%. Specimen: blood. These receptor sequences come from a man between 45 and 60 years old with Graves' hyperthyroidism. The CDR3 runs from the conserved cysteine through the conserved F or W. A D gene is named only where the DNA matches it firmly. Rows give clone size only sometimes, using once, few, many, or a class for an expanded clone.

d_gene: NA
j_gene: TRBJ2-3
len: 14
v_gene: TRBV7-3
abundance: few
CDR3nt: TGTGCCAGCAGCCCCACAGGGCCTCCAGATACGCAGTATTTT
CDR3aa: CASSPTGPPDTQYF

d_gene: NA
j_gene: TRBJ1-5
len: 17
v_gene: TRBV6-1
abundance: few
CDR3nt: TGTGCCAGCAATCCGCGGGCCGACCCAAATAGCAATCAGCCCCAGCATTTT
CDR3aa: CASNPRADPNSNQPQHF

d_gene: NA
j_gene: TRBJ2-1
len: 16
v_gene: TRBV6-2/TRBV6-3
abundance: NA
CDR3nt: TGTGCCAGCCCCCGAGGGAACATCATCGACCTCAATGAGCAGTTCTTC
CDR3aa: CASPRGNIIDLNEQFF

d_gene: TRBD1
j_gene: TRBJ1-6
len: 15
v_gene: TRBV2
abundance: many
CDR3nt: TGTGCCAGCAGTGAAGCGGGACAGAATAATTCACCCCTCCACTTT
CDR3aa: CASSEAGQNNSPLHF

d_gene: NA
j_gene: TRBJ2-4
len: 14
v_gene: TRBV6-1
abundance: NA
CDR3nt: TGTGCCAGCAGTGAGGGCGGCGGGGTTGACATTCAGTACTTC
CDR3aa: CASSEGGGVDIQYF

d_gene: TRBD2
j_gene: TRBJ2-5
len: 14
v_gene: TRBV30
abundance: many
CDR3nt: TGTGCCTGGAGACTAGCGGGGAATCAAGAGACCCAGTACTTC
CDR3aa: CAWRLAGNQETQYF

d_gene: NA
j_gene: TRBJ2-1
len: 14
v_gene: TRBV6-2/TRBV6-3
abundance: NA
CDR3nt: TGTGCCAGCACCCGGGACGGTACCTACAATGAGCAGTTCTTC
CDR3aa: CASTRDGTYNEQFF

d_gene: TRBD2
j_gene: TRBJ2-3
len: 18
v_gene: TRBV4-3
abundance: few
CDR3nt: TGCGCCAGCAGCCAACAGATTATACTAGCGGCTCGCACAGATACGCAGTATTTT
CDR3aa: CASSQQIILAARTDTQYF

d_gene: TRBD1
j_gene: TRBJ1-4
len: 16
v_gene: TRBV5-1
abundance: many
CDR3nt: TGCGCCAGCAGCCCGGGGCAAGGACAGGGCCTTGAAAAACTGTTTTTT
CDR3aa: CASSPGQGQGLEKLFF

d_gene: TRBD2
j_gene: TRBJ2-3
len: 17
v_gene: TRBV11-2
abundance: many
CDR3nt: TGTGCCAGCAGCTTGGGACTAGCGGGCTTTTTTGGGGATACGCAGTATTTT
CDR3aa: CASSLGLAGFFGDTQYF

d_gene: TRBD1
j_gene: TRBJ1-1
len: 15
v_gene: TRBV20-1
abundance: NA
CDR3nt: TGCAGTGCTAGAGCCATCGACAGGGGCGGCACTGAAGCTTTCTTT
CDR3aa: CSARAIDRGGTEAFF

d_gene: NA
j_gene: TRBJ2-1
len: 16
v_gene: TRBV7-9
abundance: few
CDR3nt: TGTGCCAGCAGCCCCCCCCCGCGCCTAACTTACAATGAGCAGTTCTTC
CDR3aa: CASSPPPRLTYNEQFF

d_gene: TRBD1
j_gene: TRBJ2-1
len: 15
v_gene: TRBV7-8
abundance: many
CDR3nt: TGTGCCAGCAGCGTCGGACAGGGCGGATGGAATGAGCAGTTCTTC
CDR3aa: CASSVGQGGWNEQFF

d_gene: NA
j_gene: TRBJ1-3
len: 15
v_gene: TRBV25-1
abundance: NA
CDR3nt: TGTGCCAGCAGAGGGACGGCTTCTCCTGGAAACACCATATATTTT
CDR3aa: CASRGTASPGNTIYF

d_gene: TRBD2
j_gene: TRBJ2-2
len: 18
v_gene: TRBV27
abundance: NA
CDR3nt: TGTGCCAGCAGTTTAAGAGGACTAGCGGGAGGGCCTATCGGGGAGCTGTTTTTT
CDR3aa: CASSLRGLAGGPIGELFF

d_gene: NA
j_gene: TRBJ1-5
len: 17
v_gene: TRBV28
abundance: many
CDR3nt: TGTGCCAGCAGTTTGAGTTTAGGACAGAGGAACAATCAGCCCCAGCATTTT
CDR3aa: CASSLSLGQRNNQPQHF

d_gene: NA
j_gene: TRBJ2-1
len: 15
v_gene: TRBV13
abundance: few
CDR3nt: TGTGCCAGCAGCTCGCTGTGGGGGAGGAGGCATGAGCAGTTCTTC
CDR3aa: CASSSLWGRRHEQFF

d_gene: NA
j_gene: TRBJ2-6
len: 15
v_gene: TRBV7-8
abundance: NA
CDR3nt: TGTGCCAGCAGCCGGACAGTTGCTGGGGCCAACGTCCTGACTTTC
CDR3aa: CASSRTVAGANVLTF

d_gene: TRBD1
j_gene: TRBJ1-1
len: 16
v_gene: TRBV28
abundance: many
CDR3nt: TGTGCCAGCACTCCCAGGGGGGCGTCTCAGAACACTGAAGCTTTCTTT
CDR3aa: CASTPRGASQNTEAFF

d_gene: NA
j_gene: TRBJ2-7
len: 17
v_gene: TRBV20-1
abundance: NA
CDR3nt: TGCAGTGCTAGAGATTTTTTGGTAGCGGTGAGCTCCTACGAGCAGTACTTC
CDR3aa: CSARDFLVAVSSYEQYF

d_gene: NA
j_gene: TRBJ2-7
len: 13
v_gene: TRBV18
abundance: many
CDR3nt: TGTGCCAGCTCACCATTGGTTGCGGCCGAGCAGTACTTC
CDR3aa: CASSPLVAAEQYF

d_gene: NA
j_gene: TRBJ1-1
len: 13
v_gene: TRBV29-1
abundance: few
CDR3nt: TGCAGCGTTGAAGATTTAAGGACAGCTGAAGCTTTCTTT
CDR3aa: CSVEDLRTAEAFF

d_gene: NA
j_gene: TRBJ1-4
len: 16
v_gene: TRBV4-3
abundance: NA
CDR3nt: TGCGCCAGCTGCCAGCCGGGCGGGGGTGCTAATGAAAAACTGTTTTTT
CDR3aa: CASCQPGGGANEKLFF

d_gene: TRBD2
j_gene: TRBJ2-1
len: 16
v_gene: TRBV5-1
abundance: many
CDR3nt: TGCGCCAGCAGCCAGACCGGGACTAGCGGGGGCAATGAGCAGTTCTTC
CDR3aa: CASSQTGTSGGNEQFF

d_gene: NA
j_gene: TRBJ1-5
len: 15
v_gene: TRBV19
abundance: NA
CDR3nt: TGTGCCAGTAGTGTGTGGCCTCCTGGGAATCAGCCCCAGCATTTT
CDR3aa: CASSVWPPGNQPQHF

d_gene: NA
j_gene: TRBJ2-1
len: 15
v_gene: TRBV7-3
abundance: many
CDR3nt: TGTGCCAGCAGCTTAAGAGCGAAAGCTAACAATGAGCAGTTCTTC
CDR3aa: CASSLRAKANNEQFF

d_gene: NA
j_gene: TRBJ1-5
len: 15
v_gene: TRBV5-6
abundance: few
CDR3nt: TGTGCCAGCAGCTTCGGCTGGAACTCCAATCAGCCCCAGCATTTT
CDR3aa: CASSFGWNSNQPQHF

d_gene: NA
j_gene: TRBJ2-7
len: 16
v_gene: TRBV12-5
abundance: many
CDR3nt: TGTGCTAGTGGTTTGGCTGCCGGGACGGGGTCCTACGAGCAGTACTTC
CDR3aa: CASGLAAGTGSYEQYF